One and the same sample provided the 23 T cell receptor beta chains below, sequenced in a study of human T cells and chemical hapten exposure. One entry per CDR3 protein results from TCRdb running MiXCR on the RACE reads. The sample has roughly 250,000 distinct CDR3 sequences; around 9.3% are singletons. Time point given: pre-sensitization, week 0. Treatment reported: therapeutic diphenylcyclopropenone sensitization with weekly scalp DPC. Material: whole blood, obtained in connection with sensitization to the hapten diphenylcyclopropenone (DPC). The receptors derive from a middle-aged woman with alopecia areata. Some clones in this sample may be carry-over from other donors' samples.

This clonotype was observed a few times. The chain recombines TRBV6-6 with TRBJ2-1; 11 nucleotides agree with TRBD1. The CDR3 extends over 15 amino acids. In germline, CDR1 is MNHNY, CDR2 SVGAGI (reference sequence). V dropped 2 bases and J dropped 7; count of bases not matched to a gene: 4. CDR3 amino acids: CASSYPGQGANEQFF. In DNA, the CDR3 is TGTGCCAGCAGTTACCCAGGACAGGGGGCAAATGAGCAGTTCTTC.

This rearrangement joins TRBV28 to TRBJ1-2, with 10 bases lining up with TRBD1. The V segment lost 4 bases and the J segment 1 base; nucleotides outside the gene matches: 9. Germline values: CDR1 MDHEN, CDR2 SYDVKM. The CDR3 sequence is 17 residues long. DNA of the CDR3: TGTGCCAGCAGTTCCTCCGGGACAGGGGCCCTTAACTATGGCTACACCTTC. The encoded protein is CASSSSGTGALNYGYTF.

The genes are TRBV11-2 and TRBJ2-1; TRBD2 matches at 13 bases. From germline, CDR1 is SGHAT and CDR2 FQNNGV. The CDR3 is 17 residues long. J gave up 4 bases and V 4 bases, and 7 bases lay outside the gene matches. CDR3 coding DNA: TGTGCCAGCAGCTCTAGACTAGCGGGAGGCCCTTACAATGAGCAGTTCTTC. This translates into CASSSRLAGGPYNEQFF.

This clonotype was seen a handful of times. The genes are TRBV7-2 and TRBJ1-2; no firm D call. Germline CDR1 and CDR2: SGHTA and FQGNSA. The CDR3 is 10 residues long. V lost 2 bases, J lost 7 bases, and 2 bases lay in between. CDR3 loop: CASSLRGYTF. The CDR3 DNA reads as TGTGCCAGCAGCTTACGTGGCTACACCTTC.

This clonotype came up many times. The chain has TRBV12-3 or TRBV12-4 and TRBJ1-3, with D possibly matching TRBD1 (5 bases). This CDR3 is built from 19 residues. Trimming cost V 6 bases and J 4 bases, with 28 bases left between them. The CDR3 bases are TGTGCCAGCAGCCAGGAAGCACACCAGCGACAGCTAGGCGGAAACACCATATATTTT. It is translated as CASSQEAHQRQLGGNTIYF.

This clonotype was picked up a small number of times. This chain joins TRBV7-2 and TRBJ2-3; D uncertain. This CDR3 comprises 14 residues. Looked up from germline, CDR1 is SGHTA and CDR2 is FQGNSA. The germline V and J ends were trimmed by 4 bases and 6 bases, with 14 bases remaining between them. The CDR3 DNA follows: TGTGCCAGCAGCTCCACCTTCCTTATGGATACGCAGTATTTT. This gives the protein CASSSTFLMDTQYF.

This clonotype was seen a few times. The J gene is TRBJ2-3, the V gene TRBV3-1; D is unclear. Germline loops: CDR1 LGHDT, CDR2 YNNKEL (reference sequence). V lost 4 bases to trimming and J lost 4 bases, with 12 bases between them. This CDR3 spans 14 amino acids. CDR3 in amino acids: CASSLSPSADTQYF. CDR3 in DNA: TGTGCCAGCAGCCTTTCCCCGTCGGCAGATACGCAGTATTTT.

The chain is built from TRBV6-1 and TRBJ1-1, with D possibly matching TRBD1 (5 bases). With 6 bases removed from V and 5 bases from J, the gap between germline ends came to 22 bases. This CDR3 is built from 16 residues. Per germline, CDR1 MNHNS and CDR2 SASEGT. The CDR3 reads CASRTGHNPQKTEAFF. CDR3 nucleotides: TGTGCCAGCAGAACGGGGCATAACCCCCAAAAAACTGAAGCTTTCTTT.

The chain is built from TRBV20-1 and TRBJ2-1; TRBD1 matches at 8 bases. Germline CDR1 and CDR2: DFQATT and SNEGSKA (reference sequence). The CDR3 totals 13 residues. Unmatched junction bases numbered 8, after V lost 4 bases and J lost 9 bases. CDR3 protein: CSATLTGAAEQFF. CDR3 DNA sequence: TGCAGTGCTACCCTGACAGGGGCGGCTGAGCAGTTCTTC.

This clonotype was recorded at least ten times. The chain carries TRBV6-5 and TRBJ2-4, with TRBD2 matching 11 bases. Germline V lookup: CDR1 MNHEY, CDR2 SVGAGI. The J segment lost 8 bases and the V segment lost 5 bases, leaving 8 bases of the junction unmatched. This CDR3 is 15 amino acids long. CDR3 nucleotide sequence: TGTGCCAGCAGTATAGCGGGGGGGGCAGGGGACATTCAGTACTTC. It specifies CASSIAGGAGDIQYF.

This clonotype was counted at least ten times. The chain links TRBV28 to TRBJ2-6; the D is unclear. Deletions cut 5 bases from V and 0 bases from J, with 11 bases between. Germline V lookup: CDR1 MDHEN, CDR2 SYDVKM. The CDR3 is made up of 16 amino acids. The CDR3 sequence is CASSTRPISGANVLTF. The CDR3 coding sequence is TGTGCCAGCAGTACCCGACCGATCTCTGGGGCCAACGTCCTGACTTTC.

The sample holds a few counts of this clonotype. The chain employs TRBV20-1 and TRBJ2-7, with D possibly matching TRBD2 (6 bases). V lost 7 bases and J 1 base, leaving 17 bases between the germline ends. Germline loops: CDR1 DFQATT, CDR2 SNEGSKA (reference sequence). The CDR3 has 14 amino acids. CDR3 sequence (DNA): TGCAGTGGAGACCGGGACTTTAAATCCTACGAGCAGTACTTC. This gives the protein CSGDRDFKSYEQYF.

This clonotype was seen a few times. The chain is built from TRBV28 and TRBJ2-7, with D hard to call. Trimming stripped 4 bases from V and 1 base from J, with 14 bases between. CDR3 size: 15 residues. The germline CDR1 and CDR2 sequences are MDHEN and SYDVKM. The CDR3 here is CASSSLPVNSYEQYF. The DNA for the CDR3 is TGTGCCAGCAGTTCCCTCCCTGTGAATTCCTACGAGCAGTACTTC.

This clonotype was found many times. The rearrangement links TRBV28 to TRBJ2-7, with 11 nucleotides matching TRBD2. CDR3 length: 16 amino acids. With V trimmed by 6 bases and J by 9 bases, 16 bases remained unmatched. The germline gives CDR1 MDHEN, CDR2 SYDVKM. As DNA, the CDR3 is TGTGCCAGCAGCATCCCTCTAGGGACTAGCGGCCTCTCGCAGTACTTC. Its protein is CASSIPLGTSGLSQYF.

This clonotype has at least ten counts. The chain carries TRBV9 and TRBJ2-7, with D possibly matching TRBD2 (5 bases). Trimming shortened V by 0 bases and J by 5 bases, and 6 bases separated the two germline ends. CDR1 is SGDLS, CDR2 YYNGEE, per germline. CDR3 length equals 12 residues. The chain's CDR3 is CASSVVGNEQYF. CDR3 nucleotide sequence: TGTGCCAGCAGCGTAGTCGGGAACGAGCAGTACTTC.

The sample holds a few counts of this clonotype. The chain carries TRBV4-2 and TRBJ2-3; 13 nucleotides agree with TRBD2. This CDR3 is 17 amino acids long. The germline gives CDR1 LGHNA, CDR2 YNFKEQ. Trimming at V came to 3 bases and at J to 1 base, leaving 4 bases not matched to a gene. The CDR3 nucleotides read TGTGCCAGCAGCCACGGACTAGCGGGAGCTGGCACAGATACGCAGTATTTT. Encoded protein: CASSHGLAGAGTDTQYF.

The chain combines TRBV10-3 with TRBJ2-1, with 10 bases matching TRBD2. J gave up 15 bases and V 2 bases, and 16 bases lay outside the gene matches. Per germline, CDR1 ENHRY and CDR2 SYGVKD. There are 16 residues in the CDR3. The CDR3 sequence: CAISEDPAGGPGLRFF. CDR3 sequence (DNA): TGTGCCATCAGTGAGGACCCAGCGGGAGGGCCAGGTCTGAGGTTCTTC.

This clonotype was counted only a few times. V usage is TRBV3-2 and J usage is TRBJ2-1; the D call of TRBD1 is as the table states it, not checked on the DNA. TRBV3-2 corresponds to a pseudogene. The CDR3 runs to 15 residues. Here the CDR3 reads CASSQDVGTYNEQFF. CDR3 nucleotide sequence: TGTGCCAGCAGCCAAGACGTGGGGACGTACAATGAGCAGTTCTTC.

This clonotype showed up many times. V gene TRBV11-2 combines with J gene TRBJ1-2; D gene uncertain. The germline CDR1 and CDR2 sequences are SGHAT and FQNNGV. Trimming left V 2 bases short and J 3 bases short, with 13 bases between. This CDR3 is built from 15 residues. In DNA, the CDR3 is TGTGCCAGCAGCTTAATCGCGGGAACTGACTATGGCTACACCTTC. Translating it yields CASSLIAGTDYGYTF.

The rearrangement joins TRBV4-2 to TRBJ1-3; 7 bases agree with TRBD1. CDR1 and CDR2 (germline): LGHNA, YNFKEQ. The CDR3 spans 16 residues. V dropped 0 bases and J dropped 0; count of bases not matched to a gene: 2. The DNA for the CDR3 is TGTGCCAGCAGCCAAGAGACAGGGACCTCTGGAAACACCATATATTTT. This sequence encodes CASSQETGTSGNTIYF.

This clonotype has a handful of counts. This chain connects TRBV7-2 to TRBJ1-4; D is undetermined. The CDR3 has 16 amino acids. The V end was cut by 5 bases, the J end by 0 bases, with 13 bases between. Germline lookup yields CDR1 SGHTA and CDR2 FQGNSA. The CDR3 reads CASSPSQIATNEKLFF. In DNA form, the CDR3 reads TGTGCCAGCAGCCCCTCACAGATTGCAACTAATGAAAAACTGTTTTTT.

The genes are TRBV4-1 and TRBJ1-6; TRBD1 matches 9 bases. Germline CDR1 MGHRA, CDR2 YSYEKL. V was pared by 1 base and J by 9 bases, with 7 bases of the junction left unmatched. This CDR3 region has 16 residues. This CDR3 is CASSQVPGQGASPLHF. CDR3 DNA sequence: TGCGCCAGCAGCCAAGTACCGGGACAGGGAGCTTCACCCCTCCACTTT.

This clonotype was seen a handful of times. The chain combines TRBV27 with TRBJ2-3; 11 nucleotides match TRBD2. This CDR3 comprises 19 residues. CDR1 MNHEY and CDR2 SMNVEV come from the germline V gene (reference sequence). The junction had 13 bases not matched to a gene; V was cut back by 4 bases and J by 1 base. As DNA, the CDR3 is TGTGCCAGCAGTTCTGGTTGGACTAGCGGGTTTGTCGGCACAGATACGCAGTATTTT. Translation: CASSSGWTSGFVGTDTQYF.